This is a list of T cell receptor beta chains from one sample in a study of spatial heterogeneity in lung cancer. TCRdb redid the calling of the 5' RACE reads with MiXCR, one entry per CDR3 protein. The table records 8,200 or so distinct CDR3 sequences, around 7% of them present only once. Sequencing was performed on lung tumor tissue, taken at surgery. The receptors stem from a male donor with early-stage non-small cell lung cancer. Both conserved end residues are part of each CDR3. A D gene is named only where the DNA matches it firmly. A row's size may be missing; if present it is once, few, many or a size class.

TGTGCCAGCAGCTTAACTAGCGACACCGGGGAGCTGTTTTTT CASSLTSDTGELFF TRBJ2-2 TRBV7-3 medium-sized -
TGCAGTACAGCAACGGGGGGGGCCGGTTTGGGAGAGACCCAGTACTTC CSTATGGAGLGETQYF TRBJ2-5 TRBV20-1 many TRBD2
TGTGCCAGCAGCCCCAGGAAGGCGGTGGACTCCTACGAGCAGTACTTC CASSPRKAVDSYEQYF TRBJ2-7 TRBV7-6 many -
TGCGCCAGCAGCCCGGGACAAAACACCGGGGAGCTGTTTTTT CASSPGQNTGELFF TRBJ2-2 TRBV5-1 medium-sized -
TGTGCCAGCAGGACCTCTGGGGCCAACGTCCTGACTTTC CASRTSGANVLTF TRBJ2-6 TRBV12-3/TRBV12-4 medium-sized -
TGTGCCAGCAGCCAAGTGCTAGCGGGAGCTTGGACAGATACGCAGTATTTT CASSQVLAGAWTDTQYF TRBJ2-3 TRBV3-1 medium-sized TRBD2
TGCGCCAGCAGCTTGGTGACTACAAACCGGGAGCTGTTTTTT CASSLVTTNRELFF TRBJ2-2 TRBV5-1 - -
TGTGCCAGCAGCTTGATGGGGAACACTGAAGCTTTCTTT CASSLMGNTEAFF TRBJ1-1 TRBV7-3 many -
TGTGCCAGCAGCTTGTCGTGGGAGACCCAGTACTTC CASSLSWETQYF TRBJ2-5 TRBV5-4 many -
TGTGCCAGTAGTATCCTCGACAGGGAGAACACTGAAGCTTTCTTT CASSILDRENTEAFF TRBJ1-1 TRBV19 many TRBD1
TGTGCCAGCAGTTTCGGGGGTAGGTACACTGAAGCTTTCTTT CASSFGGRYTEAFF TRBJ1-1 TRBV12-3/TRBV12-4 - -
TGTGCCAGCAGCTTAGGACAGGGGGATTTGTACGAGCAGTACTTC CASSLGQGDLYEQYF TRBJ2-7 TRBV11-2 medium-sized TRBD1
TGTGCCAGCAGTTTAGAGCAGCGGGACTACGAGCAGTACTTC CASSLEQRDYEQYF TRBJ2-7 TRBV28 medium-sized TRBD2
TGTGCCAGTACCCGGACAGGGGGCTCTGGGGCCAACGTCCTGACTTTC CASTRTGGSGANVLTF TRBJ2-6 TRBV19 medium-sized TRBD1
TGTGCCAGCAGTTACTCCGAGGAGGTCTCCTACGAGCAGTACTTC CASSYSEEVSYEQYF TRBJ2-7 TRBV6-5 medium-sized -
TGCGCCAGCAGCTTGGAGGTGCAGGGGCCCTACAATGAGCAGTTCTTC CASSLEVQGPYNEQFF TRBJ2-1 TRBV5-1 many -
TGTGCCAGCGGACTGACAGGGAGGGGAGAGACCCAGTACTTC CASGLTGRGETQYF TRBJ2-5 TRBV28 few -
TGTGCCAGCTCACCTAGGGAACGCACAGATACGCAGTATTTT CASSPRERTDTQYF TRBJ2-3 TRBV18 many -
TGTGCCAGCAGATTAACAGGGGTCGATGGCTACACCTTC CASRLTGVDGYTF TRBJ1-2 TRBV2 many TRBD1
TGTGCCATCAGTTTTTTTCCCTCCTACAATGAGCAGTTCTTC CAISFFPSYNEQFF TRBJ2-1 TRBV12-3/TRBV12-4 few -
TGTGCCAGCAGCCAGATGGCAGGGGGCAAACTGTTTTTT CASSQMAGGKLFF TRBJ1-4 TRBV3-1 many TRBD1
TGTGCCAGCAGCCCCTTGGACCTGACTAGCGGGAGGACCCGTGGGGAGCAGTACTTC CASSPLDLTSGRTRGEQYF TRBJ2-7 TRBV11-3 medium-sized TRBD2
TGTGCCTGGATAAGACAGCCGAATGAGCAGTTCTTC CAWIRQPNEQFF TRBJ2-1 TRBV30 medium-sized -
TGTGCCAGCAGCTCCAACAGAAATTCACCCCTCCACTTT CASSSNRNSPLHF TRBJ1-6 TRBV7-2 many -
TGTGCCAGCAGTTTAATGGGACAAGACAATGAGCAGTTCTTC CASSLMGQDNEQFF TRBJ2-1 TRBV12-3/TRBV12-4 few -
TGTGCCAGCAGCTTCGATCGGGAGACCCAGTACTTC CASSFDRETQYF TRBJ2-5 TRBV7-9 large -
TGTGCCACCGGCGGCCAAGAGACCCAGTACTTC CATGGQETQYF TRBJ2-5 TRBV19 many -
TGTGCCAGCAGCAAATTGGGCTCTGGGGCCAACGTCCTGACTTTC CASSKLGSGANVLTF TRBJ2-6 TRBV21-1 - -
TGCGCCAGCAGCACCCGACTAGCGGGGGGGTCCTACAATGAGCAGTTCTTC CASSTRLAGGSYNEQFF TRBJ2-1 TRBV4-1 - TRBD2
TGTGCCAGCAGCTCGCCCCACCGGGACAGGAGGAACACTGAAGCTTTCTTT CASSSPHRDRRNTEAFF TRBJ1-1 TRBV7-9 many TRBD1
TGCAGCGTCGATAGGGATGCAGATACGCAGTATTTT CSVDRDADTQYF TRBJ2-3 TRBV29-1 - -